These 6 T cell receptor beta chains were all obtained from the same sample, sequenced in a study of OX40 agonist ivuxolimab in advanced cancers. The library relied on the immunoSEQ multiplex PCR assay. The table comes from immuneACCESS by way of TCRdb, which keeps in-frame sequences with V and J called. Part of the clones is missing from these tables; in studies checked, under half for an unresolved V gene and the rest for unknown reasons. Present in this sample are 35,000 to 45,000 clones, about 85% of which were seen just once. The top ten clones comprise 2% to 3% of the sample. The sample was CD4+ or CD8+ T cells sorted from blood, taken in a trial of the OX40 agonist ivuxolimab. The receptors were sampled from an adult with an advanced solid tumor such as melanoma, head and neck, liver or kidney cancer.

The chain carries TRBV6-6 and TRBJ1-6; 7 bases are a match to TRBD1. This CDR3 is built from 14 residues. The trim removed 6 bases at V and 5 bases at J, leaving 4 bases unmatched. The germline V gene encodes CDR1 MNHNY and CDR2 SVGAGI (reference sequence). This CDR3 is CASRSGTDNSPLHF. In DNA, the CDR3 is TGTGCCAGCAGATCCGGGACAGATAATTCACCCCTCCACTTT.

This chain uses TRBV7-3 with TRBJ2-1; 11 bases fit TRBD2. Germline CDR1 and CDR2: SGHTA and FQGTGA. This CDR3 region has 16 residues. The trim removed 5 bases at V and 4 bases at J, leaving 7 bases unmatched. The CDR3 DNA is TGTGCCAGCAGCATCCGACCTAGCGGGGGGTACAATGAGCAGTTCTTC. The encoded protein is CASSIRPSGGYNEQFF.

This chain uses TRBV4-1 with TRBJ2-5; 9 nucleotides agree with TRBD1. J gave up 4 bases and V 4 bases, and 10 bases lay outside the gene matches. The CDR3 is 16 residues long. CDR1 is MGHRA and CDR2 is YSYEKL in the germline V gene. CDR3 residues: CASSPSRTGAGETQYF. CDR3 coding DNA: TGCGCCAGCAGCCCGTCGCGGACAGGGGCCGGAGAGACCCAGTACTTC.

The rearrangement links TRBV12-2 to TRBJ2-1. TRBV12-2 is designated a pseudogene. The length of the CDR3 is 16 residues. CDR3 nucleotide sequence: TGTGCAAGTCGCCAGAAGGGCATGAGCTCCTACAATGAGCAGTTCTTC. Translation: CASRQKGMSSYNEQFF.

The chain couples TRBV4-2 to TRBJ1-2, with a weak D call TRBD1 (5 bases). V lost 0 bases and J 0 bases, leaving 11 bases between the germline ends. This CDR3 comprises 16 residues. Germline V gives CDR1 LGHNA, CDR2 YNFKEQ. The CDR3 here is CASSQDRGKPNYGYTF. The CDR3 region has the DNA TGTGCCAGCAGCCAAGATCGGGGCAAACCTAACTATGGCTACACCTTC.

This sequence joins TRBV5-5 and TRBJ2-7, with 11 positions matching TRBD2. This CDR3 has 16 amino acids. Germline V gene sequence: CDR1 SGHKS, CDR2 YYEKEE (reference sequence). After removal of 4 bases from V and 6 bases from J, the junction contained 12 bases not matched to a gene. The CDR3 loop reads CASSEGLAGGSIEQYF. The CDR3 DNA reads TGTGCCAGCAGCGAGGGCTTAGCGGGAGGGTCTATCGAGCAGTACTTC.